This entry concerns a single TCR beta chain. The antigen remains unidentified. The source of the sample is a study of shared clonotypes between healthy human individuals. General observations from the study: Generally, estimated richness proved larger in naive subsets than it did in memory subsets.

The protocol was immunoSEQ multiplex PCR, while the TCRdb copy is restricted to in-frame clones and leaves out a portion. In the table there are millions of clones, just over 90% of which are singletons. This CDR3 is 14 amino acids long. CDR1 and CDR2 (germline): MGHDK, SYGVNS. Trimming removed 2 bases from V and 3 bases from J, with 11 bases in between. Only Caucasian adults living in Nashville, Tennessee made up the donor group. This rearrangement joins TRBV25-1 to TRBJ2-7; D tentatively reads TRBD1 or TRBD2 (7 bases each). The sample comprised naive CD4+ T cells from PBMCs. Indicated subset: CD45RA+ positively selected. The sequence derives from a man aged 18 to 30 in good health. Some clones in this sample may be carry-over from other donors' samples. CDR3: CASSETGEGYEQYF. In DNA form, the CDR3 reads TGTGCCAGCAGTGAAACAGGGGAGGGCTACGAGCAGTACTTC.